The present T cell receptor (beta chain) was sequenced within a study of identical twins. TCRdb analysed the 5' RACE reads with MiXCR anew, one entry per CDR3 protein. The data contain roughly 630,000 distinct CDR3 sequences, roughly 6.6% of them singletons. Looked up from germline, CDR1 is MDHEN and CDR2 is SYDVKM. The J segment lost 5 bases and the V segment lost 7 bases, leaving 3 bases of the junction unmatched. The CDR3 is made up of 12 amino acids. This clonotype was detected ten times or more. Its antigen is still unknown. General study points: Invariant MAIT and iNKT cells are populations that could partly confound zero-insertion analyses. Abundant beta clonotypes from cord blood bore fewer insertions; memory repertoires lacked this pattern.

This same sample was also part of a study on yellow fever vaccine responses in identical twins.

The sequencing input was PBMCs. The genes are TRBV28 and TRBJ2-3; 7 nucleotides align to TRBD1. The TCR was taken from a woman aged 18-30 years in good health. The CDR3 DNA reads TGTGCCAGCAACAGGGGAGAAGATACGCAGTATTTT. Its translation is CASNRGEDTQYF.